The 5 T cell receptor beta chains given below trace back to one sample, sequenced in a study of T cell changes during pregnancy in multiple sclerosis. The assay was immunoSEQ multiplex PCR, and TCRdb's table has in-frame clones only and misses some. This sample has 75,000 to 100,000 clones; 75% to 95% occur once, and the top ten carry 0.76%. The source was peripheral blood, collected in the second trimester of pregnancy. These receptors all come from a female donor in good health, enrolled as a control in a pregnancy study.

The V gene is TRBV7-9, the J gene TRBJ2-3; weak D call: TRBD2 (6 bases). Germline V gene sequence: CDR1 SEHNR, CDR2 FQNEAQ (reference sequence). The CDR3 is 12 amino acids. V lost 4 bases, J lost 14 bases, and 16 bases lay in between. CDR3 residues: CASSSTGGGGYF. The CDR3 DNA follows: TGTGCCAGCAGCTCAACAGGTGGGGGAGGGTATTTT.

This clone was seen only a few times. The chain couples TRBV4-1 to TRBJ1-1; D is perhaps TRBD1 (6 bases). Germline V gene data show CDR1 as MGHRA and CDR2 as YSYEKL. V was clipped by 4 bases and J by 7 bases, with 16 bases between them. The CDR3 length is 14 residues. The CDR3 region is CASSLQGGRGEAFF. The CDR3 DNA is TGCGCCAGCAGCCTCCAAGGCGGCAGGGGTGAAGCTTTCTTT.

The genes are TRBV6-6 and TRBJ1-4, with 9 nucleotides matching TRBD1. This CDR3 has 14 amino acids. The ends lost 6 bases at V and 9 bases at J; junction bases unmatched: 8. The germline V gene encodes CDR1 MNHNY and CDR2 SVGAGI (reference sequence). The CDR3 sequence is CASSLGQGNKKLFF. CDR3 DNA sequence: TGTGCCAGCAGCCTCGGACAGGGGAATAAAAAACTGTTTTTT.

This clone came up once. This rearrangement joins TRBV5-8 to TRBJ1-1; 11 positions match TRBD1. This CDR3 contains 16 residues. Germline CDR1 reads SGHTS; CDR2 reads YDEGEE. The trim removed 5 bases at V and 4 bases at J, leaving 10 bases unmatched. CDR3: CASSHGGQGAATEAFF. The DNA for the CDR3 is TGTGCCAGCAGTCACGGCGGACAGGGGGCTGCCACTGAAGCTTTCTTT.

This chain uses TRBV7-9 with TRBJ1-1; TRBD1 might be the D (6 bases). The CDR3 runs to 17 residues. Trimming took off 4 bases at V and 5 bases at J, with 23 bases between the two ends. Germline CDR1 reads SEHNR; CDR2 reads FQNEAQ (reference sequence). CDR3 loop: CASSWSRDIGWETEAFF. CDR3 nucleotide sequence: TGTGCCAGCAGCTGGAGCCGGGACATAGGATGGGAGACTGAAGCTTTCTTT.